Sequencing of this T cell receptor beta chain was carried out in a study of T-cell reconstitution after alpha-beta-depleted transplantation in children. The study's findings and limits: From newly produced T cells came most of the T-cell counts and diversity one year after transplant. In patients about two months after transplant, alpha-beta T cells reportedly arose from several hundred expanded graft clones. Diversity of TCRbeta at day 60 was high in some patients, arising from surviving recipient T cells and thymic progenitors.

Germline V lookup: CDR1 SGHRS, CDR2 YFSETQ. This CDR3 region has 15 residues. The V end was cut by 2 bases, the J end by 2 bases, with 11 bases between. A TCRbeta library incorporating unique molecular identifiers was prepared. TCRdb re-called the PCR reads through MiXCR, storing one row per CDR3 protein. The sample holds around 500,000 distinct CDR3 sequences; more than 20% are singletons and the top ten take roughly 14%. In this sample, this clonotype turned up many times. The antigen is undetermined. The chain is built from TRBV5-1 and TRBJ1-3, with D uncertain. The TCR originated in a boy less than two years old who had a stem cell transplant for acute myeloid leukemia, so the T cells may come from the graft donor. The material was PBMCs, mostly from graft donor cells, obtained 360 days after TCRalphabeta/CD19-depleted stem cell transplant. CDR3 loop: CASSFGDLTGNTIYF. The CDR3 DNA reads TGCGCCAGCAGCTTTGGGGATTTAACTGGAAACACCATATATTTT. The entire variable domain, with the rest obtained from reference TRBV5-1 and TRBJ1-3, is as follows: KAGVTQTPRYLIKTRGQQVTLSCSPISGHRSVSWYQQTPGQGLQFLFEYFSETQRNKGNFPGRFSGRQFSNSRSEMNVSTLELGDSALYLCASSFGDLTGNTIYFGEGSWLTVV.